This T cell receptor beta chain was recovered during a study of cytomegalovirus exposure and HLA in healthy donors. Study outcomes and limitations: Some highly shared sequence variants likely arose as a pipeline artifact. High specificity and sensitivity for cytomegalovirus status were reported for the classifier. Being indistinguishable, some V segments were excluded, TRBV6-2 and TRBV6-3 among them.

A multiplex PCR was run with 60 Vbeta primers and 13 Jbeta primers. Only in-frame clones appear in the TCRdb table, and some are missing; sequencing was by immunoSEQ multiplex PCR. The sample has 100,000 or so clones, approximately 80% seen once. The CDR3 is made up of 15 amino acids. V dropped 2 bases and J dropped 3 bases, with 10 bases sitting between them. Germline CDR1 reads MDHEN; CDR2 reads SYDVKM. Concerning this clone itself: Its target is not known.

The chain combines TRBV28 with TRBJ2-2; maybe TRBD1 (5 bases). This TCR was recovered from a male donor in good health and CMV-seropositive. The sample comprised PBMCs. CDR3 in amino acids: CASSLVGDYTGELFF. CDR3 bases: TGTGCCAGCAGTTTAGTAGGGGATTACACCGGGGAGCTGTTTTTT.